This is a list of T cell receptor beta chains from one sample in a study of blood T cell repertoires in COVID-19. TCRdb keeps only in-frame clones here, not all; method: immunoSEQ multiplex PCR. The sample records roughly 250,000 clones, just under 85% being singletons. Sequencing was carried out using peripheral blood. These receptor sequences come from a man aged 50-60 years with acute or convalescent COVID-19. The conserved cysteine and the conserved F or W are not part of the CDR3 here. Each record gives: J gene, V gene, CDR3 protein.

>TRBJ1-5|TRBV23-1
ASKPGPYRENQPQH
>TRBJ2-1|TRBV5-1
ASMVTGRDYNEQF
>TRBJ1-3|TRBV29-1
SVGPAHPGNTIY
>TRBJ1-5|TRBV5-4
ASSTNPTGDGQPQH
>TRBJ2-6|TRBV27
ASSALPLSNVLT
>TRBJ2-5|TRBV9
ASSVEARETQY
>TRBJ2-1|TRBV5-8
ASSLTLWTGTYNEQF
>TRBJ2-1|TRBV28
ASSSEGEGSGNEMFNEQF
>TRBJ2-3|TRBV2
ASSPWTSGGASTDTQY
>TRBJ2-1|TRBV6-5
ASSYWLAAYNEQF
>TRBJ2-3|TRBV30
AWILARAGTQY
>TRBJ1-2|TRBV5-1
ASSFSGTEAPT
>TRBJ1-1|TRBV19
ASATGNTEAF
>TRBJ2-3|TRBV30
AWDRGSDTQY
>TRBJ2-2|TRBV7-3
ASSPRAGLGTGELF
>TRBJ1-2|TRBV10-3
AISDYNSLYGYT
>TRBJ1-3|TRBV19
ASGKDPPGNTIY
>TRBJ2-7|TRBV14
ASSHQVWDEQY
>TRBJ2-1|TRBV11-2
ASSLDGWTGAYNEQF
>TRBJ1-6|TRBV5-6
ASNVGRLATYNSPLH
>TRBJ2-1|TRBV15
ATSRDLTSAYNEQF
>TRBJ2-7|TRBV15
ATGNPDSHYEQY
>TRBJ2-7|TRBV11-3
ASSFRDRDYEQY
>TRBJ2-6|TRBV21-1
ASSKPGRRSGANVLT
>TRBJ2-3|TRBV27
ASSLFVATSTDTQY
>TRBJ2-7|TRBV12-5
ASGQGQKRSYEQY
>TRBJ2-1|TRBV20-1
SAEPGTSPV
>TRBJ2-2|TRBV6-4
ASSDSSGGNTGELF